This is a list of T cell receptor beta chains from one sample in a study of CD8 T cells in ankylosing spondylitis. TCRdb independently ran MiXCR on the 5' RACE reads; one entry per CDR3 protein. The data hold about 220,000 distinct CDR3 sequences, with around 7.9% observed a single time. The specimen was blood, either unsorted or a sorted T cell fraction (not recorded which). These receptors all come from a male donor with ankylosing spondylitis. CDR3s include the opening cysteine and the closing phenylalanine or tryptophan. A D gene is named only where the DNA matches it firmly. Only some rows state a clone size, as once, few, many or a class for expanded clones.

V: TRBV19; D: -; size: few; J: TRBJ2-6; CDR3: CASNPGISGANVLTF; DNA: TGTGCCAGTAACCCAGGGATCTCTGGGGCCAACGTCCTGACTTTC
V: TRBV11-2; D: -; size: -; J: TRBJ2-7; CDR3: CASSPGTRSYEQYF; DNA: TGTGCCAGCAGCCCCGGGACGAGGTCCTACGAGCAGTACTTC
V: TRBV6-2/TRBV6-3; D: -; size: many; J: TRBJ2-3; CDR3: CASSWALGTTSADTQYF; DNA: TGTGCCAGCAGTTGGGCTCTCGGGACAACATCGGCAGATACGCAGTATTTT
V: TRBV3-1; D: -; size: many; J: TRBJ1-1; CDR3: CASSLQTGWTEAFF; DNA: TGTGCCAGCAGCTTGCAAACAGGATGGACTGAAGCTTTCTTT
V: TRBV12-3/TRBV12-4; D: TRBD1; size: -; J: TRBJ2-3; CDR3: CASSPGTGLPQYF; DNA: TGTGCCAGCAGCCCAGGGACAGGGCTACCGCAGTATTTT
V: TRBV18; D: -; size: -; J: TRBJ2-3; CDR3: CASSPVGRDTQYF; DNA: TGTGCCAGCTCACCGGTCGGGCGGGATACGCAGTATTTT
V: TRBV7-9; D: TRBD1; size: many; J: TRBJ1-6; CDR3: CASSGQGATYNSPLHF; DNA: TGTGCCAGCAGTGGACAGGGGGCAACTTATAATTCACCCCTCCACTTT
V: TRBV10-3; D: -; size: many; J: TRBJ2-7; CDR3: CAISESGQTYEQYF; DNA: TGTGCCATCAGTGAGTCGGGGCAGACCTACGAGCAGTACTTC
V: TRBV25-1; D: -; size: -; J: TRBJ2-5; CDR3: CASFYQETQYF; DNA: TGTGCCAGCTTCTACCAGGAGACCCAGTACTTC
V: TRBV18; D: -; size: -; J: TRBJ2-1; CDR3: CASSFFSGDIYNEQFF; DNA: TGTGCCAGCTCATTTTTCAGCGGTGATATTTACAATGAGCAGTTCTTC
V: TRBV19; D: -; size: many; J: TRBJ2-2; CDR3: CATGVDRELFF; DNA: TGTGCCACAGGGGTGGACCGGGAGCTGTTTTTT
V: TRBV6-2/TRBV6-3; D: -; size: many; J: TRBJ2-7; CDR3: CASKGVLGRNSGLNYEQYF; DNA: TGTGCCAGCAAGGGGGTTTTGGGTAGGAACTCCGGACTGAACTACGAGCAGTACTTC
V: TRBV4-3; D: -; size: -; J: TRBJ2-3; CDR3: CASSQSPGRSGDTQYF; DNA: TGCGCCAGCAGCCAATCCCCGGGGCGTTCAGGAGATACGCAGTATTTT
V: TRBV7-2; D: TRBD1; size: many; J: TRBJ1-1; CDR3: CASSVTYRGYPEAFF; DNA: TGTGCCAGCAGCGTTACTTACAGGGGGTACCCCGAAGCTTTCTTT
V: TRBV7-9; D: -; size: many; J: TRBJ2-7; CDR3: CASSLGGEEQYF; DNA: TGTGCCAGCAGCTTAGGAGGGGAAGAGCAGTACTTC
V: TRBV4-3; D: -; size: -; J: TRBJ1-2; CDR3: CASSQDRPDLTYGYTF; DNA: TGCGCCAGCAGCCAAGATCGACCAGATCTAACCTATGGCTACACCTTC
V: TRBV7-7; D: TRBD2; size: -; J: TRBJ2-1; CDR3: CASSDGLAAYNEQFF; DNA: TGTGCTAGCAGTGATGGACTAGCGGCCTACAATGAGCAGTTCTTC
V: TRBV20-1; D: TRBD2; size: many; J: TRBJ2-3; CDR3: CSARDGGGSTDTQYF; DNA: TGCAGTGCTAGAGATGGCGGGGGGTCAACAGATACGCAGTATTTT
V: TRBV5-1; D: TRBD2; size: many; J: TRBJ2-1; CDR3: CASELGEGYNEQFF; DNA: TGCGCCAGCGAATTAGGGGAGGGTTACAATGAGCAGTTCTTC
V: TRBV7-9; D: TRBD2; size: many; J: TRBJ2-7; CDR3: CASSPPPGLPGYEQYF; DNA: TGTGCCAGCAGCCCGCCTCCGGGACTACCGGGGTACGAGCAGTACTTC
V: TRBV20-1; D: TRBD2; size: -; J: TRBJ2-2; CDR3: CSGLAGYTGELFF; DNA: TGCAGTGGACTAGCGGGTTACACCGGGGAGCTGTTTTTT
V: TRBV5-1; D: -; size: many; J: TRBJ1-1; CDR3: CASSGAVLGPRNTEAFF; DNA: TGCGCCAGCAGCGGTGCAGTGTTAGGCCCTAGAAACACTGAAGCTTTCTTT
V: TRBV20-1; D: -; size: few; J: TRBJ1-2; CDR3: CSARDMGIIYGYTF; DNA: TGCAGTGCTAGAGACATGGGGATAATCTATGGCTACACCTTC
V: TRBV6-2/TRBV6-3; D: TRBD1; size: few; J: TRBJ1-1; CDR3: CASSQPTGMNTEAFF; DNA: TGTGCCAGCAGTCAACCGACAGGGATGAACACTGAAGCTTTCTTT
V: TRBV4-3; D: TRBD1; size: -; J: TRBJ2-7; CDR3: CASGNYRGMPYEQYF; DNA: TGCGCCAGCGGGAATTACAGGGGAATGCCCTACGAGCAGTACTTC
V: TRBV4-3; D: -; size: -; J: TRBJ2-1; CDR3: CASSQALRVPYNEQFF; DNA: TGCGCCAGCAGCCAAGCCCTCCGGGTCCCCTACAATGAGCAGTTCTTC
V: TRBV11-2; D: TRBD2; size: -; J: TRBJ2-7; CDR3: CASSPGLGSSYEQYF; DNA: TGTGCCAGCAGCCCGGGACTAGGAAGCTCCTACGAGCAGTACTTC
V: TRBV20-1; D: -; size: few; J: TRBJ2-3; CDR3: CSARDNLVTDTQYF; DNA: TGCAGTGCTAGAGATAACCTCGTCACAGATACGCAGTATTTT
V: TRBV25-1; D: -; size: many; J: TRBJ2-7; CDR3: CASSEYRVGFEQYF; DNA: TGTGCCAGCAGTGAGTACAGGGTAGGTTTCGAGCAGTACTTC
V: TRBV5-8; D: -; size: -; J: TRBJ2-5; CDR3: CAISPPLQETQYF; DNA: TGTGCCATCAGCCCCCCGCTCCAAGAGACCCAGTACTTC
V: TRBV4-3; D: TRBD2; size: few; J: TRBJ2-3; CDR3: CASSQWSLAGDTDTQYF; DNA: TGCGCCAGCAGCCAATGGTCCCTAGCGGGGGACACAGATACGCAGTATTTT
V: TRBV14; D: -; size: few; J: TRBJ2-3; CDR3: CASSPYRITDTQYF; DNA: TGTGCCAGCAGCCCCTACCGAATAACAGATACGCAGTATTTT
V: TRBV6-2/TRBV6-3; D: -; size: many; J: TRBJ1-2; CDR3: CASSYSRGSHYGYTF; DNA: TGTGCCAGCAGTTACTCGAGGGGATCGCACTATGGCTACACCTTC
V: TRBV12-2; D: -; size: few; J: TRBJ1-6; CDR3: CASRWHGGPLHF; DNA: TGTGCAAGTCGCTGGCACGGTGGCCCCCTCCACTTT